The 5 T cell receptor beta chains below were found in one sample sequenced in a study of a mutant IDH1 vaccine in newly diagnosed glioma (dated by TCRdb to about 2021). The library relied on the immunoSEQ multiplex PCR assay. TCRdb stores this immuneACCESS table with in-frame sequences only. Part of the clones is absent; in the studies checked, under half of the shortfall reflects unresolved V genes, and no reason is known for the rest. The sample records about 32,000 clones, around 84% of which are singletons. The ten largest clones take up over 6% of the sample. Antigens of these TCRs are unknown. The sample's time point, from its label and the paper: week 35, safety follow-up. Each vaccine dose, consisting of 300 ug of a 20-mer mutant IDH1 peptide in Montanide, was administered subcutaneously with topical imiquimod. The sample consisted of PBMCs, taken from a glioma patient whose treatment included an IDH1 peptide vaccine. These receptor sequences come from a woman aged 18-29 years with glioma.

The V and J genes are TRBV4-1 and TRBJ2-4; possibly TRBD2 for D (7 bases). Per germline, CDR1 MGHRA and CDR2 YSYEKL. Trimming removed 0 bases at V and 8 bases at J, with 23 bases between. The CDR3 consists of 18 residues. CDR3 DNA: TGCGCCAGCAGCCAAGATAGGGGGGGCCCGGTAGAGAGGGACATTCAGTACTTC. Amino acids: CASSQDRGGPVERDIQYF.

This sequence joins TRBV11-1 and TRBJ2-5, with D unresolved. CDR1 is SGHAT, CDR2 FQDESV, per germline (reference sequence). V lost 1 base and J 2 bases, leaving 2 bases between the germline ends. CDR3 size: 12 residues. CDR3 sequence: CASSLEQETQYF. The CDR3 nucleotides read TGTGCCAGCAGCTTAGAGCAAGAGACCCAGTACTTC.

This clone has only a few counts. The chain recombines TRBV13 with TRBJ2-1; possible D gene TRBD1, 5 bases. Germline V CDR1 and CDR2: PRHDT, FYEKMQ (reference sequence). V lost 4 bases to trimming and J lost 10 bases, with 29 bases between them. The length of the CDR3 is 18 residues. For the CDR3, the DNA is TGTGCCAGCAGCTCCAGACTCTCTACCTTTGCAGGGCGTCGGGAGCAGTTCTTC. The encoded protein is CASSSRLSTFAGRREQFF.

The V and J genes are TRBV5-4 and TRBJ1-1; no clear D gene. The CDR3 contains 14 residues. Germline V lookup: CDR1 SGHNT, CDR2 YYREEE (reference sequence). V dropped 4 bases and J dropped 5 bases, with 15 bases sitting between them. CDR3 in amino acids: CASSSIGSLTEAFF. DNA for the CDR3: TGTGCCAGCAGCAGTATCGGCAGTCTTACTGAAGCTTTCTTT.

The rearrangement joins TRBV6-6 to TRBJ1-1; weak D call: TRBD1 (6 bases). CDR1 MNHNY and CDR2 SVGAGI come from the germline V gene (reference sequence). The V and J ends lost 6 bases and 3 bases respectively, with 14 bases between them. This CDR3 is built from 14 residues. The CDR3 DNA reads TGTGCCAGCAGAGAACAGGGCGGTCACACTGAAGCTTTCTTT. Encoded protein: CASREQGGHTEAFF.